This T cell receptor beta chain was sequenced for a study of neoadjuvant anti-PD-1 for oral cavity cancer. Across the study: Around day 43, patients without progression received a fourth nivolumab dose before surgery.

Germline CDR1 SGHNT, CDR2 YENEEA. The CDR3 spans 14 residues. V was clipped by 2 bases and J by 4 bases; unmatched bases: 0. Six replicates per PBMC sample, mostly from about 460 ng of genomic DNA. The data were produced by immunoSEQ multiplex PCR, yet TCRdb's version contains in-frame clones alone and is incomplete. Of about 6,900 clones listed, 60% to 80% were seen once; the top ten hold about 3.6%. Cohort: HPV-negative, locally advanced oral cavity squamous cell carcinoma patients. No culture or expansion preceded analysis of these blood cells. This clonotype was sampled from a person aged 35 to 85 with oral cavity squamous cell carcinoma. The chain joins TRBV11-3 to TRBJ2-5; TRBD2 matches at 11 bases. The sequenced sample was PBMCs, obtained before nivolumab (anti-PD-1) treatment. In DNA, the CDR3 is TGTGCCAGCAGCTTAACTAGCGGGAGAGAGACCCAGTACTTC. It translates to CASSLTSGRETQYF.